The 8 T cell receptor beta chains given below trace back to one sample, sequenced in a study of cytomegalovirus exposure and HLA in healthy donors. The study ran its PCR with 60 Vbeta and 13 Jbeta primers. Sequencing used immunoSEQ multiplex PCR; TCRdb keeps in-frame clones, though not all of them. In the table there are some 250,000 clones, 82% of which are singletons. Sequenced material: PBMCs. The receptors were sampled from a woman aged 40 to 49 in good health and CMV-seropositive.

The chain employs TRBV18 and TRBJ1-2; TRBD1 might be the D (5 bases). Trimming removed 3 bases from V and 3 bases from J, with 14 bases in between. The CDR3 sequence is 15 residues long. Germline V gives CDR1 KGHSH, CDR2 LQKENI. CDR3 DNA sequence: TGTGCCAGCTCACCGACCCTGGGGGGGGACTATGGCTACACCTTC. Translation: CASSPTLGGDYGYTF.

This chain links TRBV4-3 with TRBJ2-6, with D perhaps TRBD1 (5 bases). This CDR3 spans 15 amino acids. Per germline, CDR1 LGHNA and CDR2 YSLEER. Trimming took off 4 bases at V and 0 bases at J, with 7 bases between the two ends. For the CDR3, the DNA is TGCGCCAGCAGCCGCAGGGACTCTGGGGCCAACGTCCTGACTTTC. This gives the protein CASSRRDSGANVLTF.

The chain carries TRBV9 and TRBJ2-5; 8 positions match TRBD1. The trim removed 0 bases at V and 3 bases at J, leaving 1 base unmatched. CDR1 and CDR2 from the germline V gene are SGDLS and YYNGEE. The CDR3 runs 14 residues. For the CDR3, the DNA is TGTGCCAGCAGCGTAGACAGGGGGAAAGAGACCCAGTACTTC. Protein: CASSVDRGKETQYF.

The V and J genes are TRBV4-1 and TRBJ1-2; tentative D call: TRBD1 (5 bases). Germline values: CDR1 MGHRA, CDR2 YSYEKL. V lost 5 bases to trimming and J lost 4 bases, with 23 bases between them. The CDR3 has 17 amino acids. In DNA form, the CDR3 reads TGCGCCAGCAGCGACTTTCTTATGGGAGGTCAGGGCTATGGCTACACCTTC. This gives the protein CASSDFLMGGQGYGYTF.

The J gene is TRBJ2-5, the V gene TRBV11-3; the D gene is possibly TRBD1 (6 bases). V lost 3 bases and J 4 bases, leaving 18 bases between the germline ends. Germline CDR1 is SGHNT and CDR2 is YENEEA. This CDR3 is built from 16 residues. The CDR3 loop is CASSFWDIGGRETQYF. The CDR3 nucleotides read TGTGCCAGCAGCTTCTGGGACATCGGAGGTAGAGAGACCCAGTACTTC. Complete variable domain (other parts from reference TRBV11-3 and TRBJ2-5): EAGVVQSPRYKIIEKKQPVAFWCNPISGHNTLYWYLQNLGQGPELLIRYENEEAVDDSQLPKDRFSAERLKGVDSTLKIQPAELGDSAVYLCASSFWDIGGRETQYFGPGTRLLVL.

This sequence joins TRBV5-1 and TRBJ2-3, with TRBD2 identical over 12 bases. J gave up 5 bases and V 1 base, and 11 bases lay outside the gene matches. The CDR3 contains 18 residues. Germline CDR1 SGHRS, CDR2 YFSETQ. The CDR3 nucleotides read TGCGCCAGCAGCTTGTATCGTCCCTCTAGCGGGGGGGAAGATACGCAGTATTTT. Its translation: CASSLYRPSSGGEDTQYF.

V is TRBV4-1 and J is TRBJ1-2, with 8 bases that match TRBD1. The V and J ends lost 3 bases and 3 bases, in that order; junction bases with no gene match: 12. The CDR3 is made up of 17 amino acids. From germline, CDR1 is MGHRA and CDR2 YSYEKL. The CDR3 sequence is CASSHGQGAPLHYGYTF. As DNA, the CDR3 is TGCGCCAGCAGCCACGGACAGGGAGCCCCCCTCCACTATGGCTACACCTTC.

The genes are TRBV5-1 and TRBJ1-5; a weak D match, TRBD1 (5 bases). CDR3 length: 14 amino acids. Germline V CDR1 and CDR2: SGHRS, YFSETQ. Trimming removed 0 bases from V and 2 bases from J, with 6 bases in between. CDR3 in amino acids: CASSLVGGNQPQHF. The CDR3 DNA is TGCGCCAGCAGCTTGGTAGGGGGCAATCAGCCCCAGCATTTT.